This T cell receptor (beta chain) is from a study of blood T cell repertoires in COVID-19 (dated by TCRdb to about 2020). Regarding the research as a whole: The collaborator samples originated in the United States, Italy and Spain and spanned the acute and convalescent phases of COVID-19. The material from the prospective study consisted of cDNA or gDNA derived from T cells, B-cell-depleted T cells, or PBMCs. Subjects who had been exposed to COVID-19, were actively infected with it, or had recovered from it provided the deeply sampled blood TCRbeta repertoires that made up the dataset. The repertoires were released in a freely available public database intended as a resource for research on the immune response to SARS-CoV-2. The samples were drawn from two sources: the first 160 participants of the ongoing ImmuneRACE study, and some 1,300 subjects contributed by 6 global collaborators. Sample metadata almost always included a de-identified subject ID, COVID-19 status, age in years and sex. HLA class I and class II types, where available, came from metadata supplied by the sample provider rather than from assay-based typing.

General study outcomes and caveats: The quantity of clinical and demographic metadata differed by source and by participant and was supplied without curation.

The table lists this clone with many counts. Its antigen target is currently unknown. No base quality information exists; no much larger clone differs at one position. CDR1 and CDR2 are drawn from the germline V gene: SGHRS, YFSETQ. The CDR3 measures 19 amino acids from cysteine to phenylalanine. Here the CDR3 DNA is all that survives: 57 bases in frame from base 1. Relative to germline, V is missing 4 bases and J is missing 2 bases, with 11 bases of the junction outside any gene match. TCRbeta CDR3 regions were amplified from genomic DNA using the immunoSEQ Assay, a bias-controlled multiplex PCR. The paper's data handling went like this. The number of nucleated cells in each sample was estimated by amplification of reference gene primers within the assay. To quantify the absolute abundance of each unique TCRbeta CDR3 rearrangement, sequence reads were collapsed and filtered. Productive Simpson clonality was computed per sample as the square root of Simpson's diversity index over productive rearrangements. TCRdb stores this immuneACCESS table with in-frame sequences only. Part of the clones is absent; in the studies checked, under half of the shortfall reflects unresolved V genes, and no reason is known for the rest. V and J calls and clone size follow that table, whereas D and trimming were derived from the DNA. The sample table lists around 250,000 clones, roughly nine tenths of them with a count of one. Together, the top ten hold 3.6% of the sample.

Whole blood was collected in K2EDTA tubes by collaborating institutions according to the institutions' own protocols. For TCRbeta analysis, collaborator samples were shipped as frozen whole blood, as isolated PBMCs, or as DNA extracted from either sample type. This sequence was found in a man in his late teens or twenties with active or convalescent COVID-19. The rearrangement combines TRBV5-1 with TRBJ2-6; 11 nucleotides in the junction match TRBD1. The sequenced material came from peripheral blood. The CDR3 protein sequence reads: CASSPGPGTGGPGANVLTF. In nucleotide form, the sequence is TGCGCCAGCAGCCCTGGCCCCGGGACAGGGGGGCCTGGGGCCAACGTCCTGACTTTC.